The 23 T cell receptor beta chains presented below share a single source sample, sequenced in a study of CD8 T cells in ankylosing spondylitis. TCRdb reprocessed the 5' RACE reads via MiXCR and lists one record per CDR3 protein. The sample shows approximately 200,000 distinct CDR3 sequences, 9.5% to 15% of them seen only once. Sequencing was carried out using blood, either unsorted or a sorted T cell fraction (not recorded which). The receptors stem from a male donor with ankylosing spondylitis or in good health (not recorded which).

V is TRBV5-4 and J is TRBJ2-1; D is possibly TRBD2 (7 bases). CDR3 size: 17 residues. Trimming took 1 base from V and 4 from J, leaving 18 bases between them. Germline V gene data show CDR1 as SGHNT and CDR2 as YYREEE (reference sequence). The CDR3 sequence is CASSLTDGGQWYNEQFF. In DNA form, the CDR3 reads TGTGCCAGCAGCTTGACTGACGGGGGGCAGTGGTACAATGAGCAGTTCTTC.

This clonotype was counted a few times. V is TRBV4-1 and J is TRBJ2-3; the D is unclear. This CDR3 region has 21 residues. Trimming cost V 0 bases and J 0 bases, with 25 bases left between them. CDR1 and CDR2 (germline): MGHRA, YSYEKL. The CDR3: CASSQERAHKGRKPSTDTQYF. As DNA, the CDR3 is TGCGCCAGCAGCCAAGAAAGGGCACACAAAGGGCGGAAACCTAGCACAGATACGCAGTATTTT.

This clonotype was observed a few times. The CDR3 DNA is TGTGCCTCCGAGGACTCCTACAATGAGCAGTTCTTC. The encoded protein is CASEDSYNEQFF. The V and J genes are TRBV30 and TRBJ2-1; D gene uncertain. CDR1 GTSNPN and CDR2 SVGIG come from the germline V gene (reference sequence). Trimming cost V 7 bases and J 0 bases, with 7 bases left between them. CDR3 size: 12 residues. The whole variable domain, remainder taken from reference TRBV30 and TRBJ2-1, is SQTIHQWPATLVQPVGSPLSLECTVEGTSNPNLYWYRQAAGRGLQLLFYSVGIGQISSEVPQNLSASRPQDRQFILSSKKLLLSDSGFYLCASEDSYNEQFFGPGTRLTVL.

This CDR3 is CASSLAWMREAFF. The CDR3 DNA is TGCGCCAGCAGCTTGGCTTGGATGCGAGAAGCTTTCTTT. The chain has TRBV5-1 and TRBJ1-1; D uncertain. Germline V lookup: CDR1 SGHRS, CDR2 YFSETQ. This CDR3 spans 13 amino acids. With 0 bases removed from V and 8 bases from J, the gap between germline ends came to 11 bases.

This clonotype ranks as medium-sized (0.01 to 0.1%). This chain links TRBV27 with TRBJ2-7; 8 bases match TRBD1. Per germline, CDR1 MNHEY and CDR2 SMNVEV (reference sequence). CDR3 length equals 15 residues. J gave up 6 bases and V 4 bases, and 11 bases lay outside the gene matches. This CDR3 is CASSYLRQGKGEQYF. The CDR3 DNA reads TGTGCCAGCAGTTACCTCAGACAGGGGAAAGGCGAGCAGTACTTC.

The chain has TRBV5-1 and TRBJ1-1; 9 nucleotides align to TRBD1. This CDR3 region has 15 residues. J lost 3 bases, V lost 2 bases, and 5 bases had no gene match. Germline loops: CDR1 SGHRS, CDR2 YFSETQ. The CDR3 coding sequence is TGCGCCAGCAGCTTTGTGGACAGGGGAGACACTGAAGCTTTCTTT. Translated: CASSFVDRGDTEAFF.

The sample holds a few counts of this clonotype. This chain uses TRBV6-1 with TRBJ2-1; 9 nucleotides agree with TRBD1. CDR3 length: 13 amino acids. With V trimmed by 4 bases and J by 5 bases, 0 bases remained unmatched. CDR1 is MNHNS, CDR2 SASEGT, per germline. CDR3 coding DNA: TGTGCCAGCAGTGGGACAGGGGACAATGAGCAGTTCTTC. It yields the protein CASSGTGDNEQFF.

This clonotype showed up just a few times. The chain links TRBV4-1 to TRBJ1-2; D unclear. The CDR3 totals 15 residues. Germline V gene data show CDR1 as MGHRA and CDR2 as YSYEKL. Trimming cost V 0 bases and J 2 bases, with 10 bases left between them. The CDR3 bases are TGCGCCAGCAGCCAAGACGGTGGCATGAACTATGGCTACACCTTC. Protein: CASSQDGGMNYGYTF.

This chain uses TRBV20-1 with TRBJ2-2; TRBD2 matches at 8 bases. V lost 3 bases to trimming and J lost 3 bases; unmatched junction nucleotides: 9. The CDR3 consists of 16 residues. CDR1 and CDR2 (germline): DFQATT, SNEGSKA (reference sequence). CDR3 in amino acids: CSASLSGGFYTGELFF. The CDR3 DNA reads TGCAGTGCTAGCCTCTCGGGGGGGTTTTACACCGGGGAGCTGTTTTTT.

The chain carries TRBV7-9 and TRBJ1-1; no clear D gene. This CDR3 contains 15 residues. Germline V gene data show CDR1 as SEHNR and CDR2 as FQNEAQ (reference sequence). Between the trimmed V and J ends, which lost 1 base and 3 bases, there was a span of 12 bases. CDR3 protein: CASSLVTKRDTEAFF. Here the CDR3 DNA reads TGTGCCAGCAGCTTAGTAACTAAACGGGACACTGAAGCTTTCTTT. Full variable domain (rest looked up from reference TRBV7-9 and TRBJ1-1): DTGVSQNPRHKITKRGQNVTFRCDPISEHNRLYWYRQTLGQGPEFLTYFQNEAQLEKSRLLSDRFSAERPKGSFSTLEIQRTEQGDSAMYLCASSLVTKRDTEAFFGQGTRLTVV.

This clonotype was counted ten times or more. This chain links TRBV4-2 with TRBJ1-1, with 8 bases fitting TRBD1. J lost 7 bases, V lost 4 bases, and 5 bases had no gene match. From germline, CDR1 is LGHNA and CDR2 YNFKEQ. CDR3 size: 13 residues. CDR3 region: CASSPGTGHEAFF. The CDR3 DNA follows: TGTGCCAGCAGCCCAGGGACAGGCCATGAAGCTTTCTTT.

V usage is TRBV16 and J usage is TRBJ2-2; D call uncertain. V was pared by 2 bases and J by 6 bases, with 7 bases between. The CDR3 runs to 13 residues. Germline V gene lookup returns CDR1 KGHSY and CDR2 FQNENV. CDR3 coding DNA: TGTGCCAGCAGCCAACAGGCATCCGGGGAGCTGTTTTTT. Protein: CASSQQASGELFF.

The chain couples TRBV14 to TRBJ1-1, with D maybe TRBD1 (6 bases). V lost 4 bases and J lost 1, with 7 bases in between. The V gene's germline CDR1 is SGHDN and CDR2 FVKESK. CDR3 length: 13 residues. The CDR3 here is CASSPGANTEAFF. As DNA, the CDR3 is TGTGCCAGCAGCCCGGGGGCGAACACTGAAGCTTTCTTT.

This clonotype was picked up a small number of times. The gene calls are TRBV7-9 and TRBJ2-5, with D possibly matching TRBD1 (6 bases). Trimming cost V 5 bases and J 2 bases, with 15 bases left between them. This CDR3 spans 15 amino acids. CDR1 is SEHNR and CDR2 is FQNEAQ in the germline V gene (reference sequence). For the CDR3, the DNA is TGTGCCAGCAGCGTTAGGCAGGGGTATCAAGAGACCCAGTACTTC. Protein: CASSVRQGYQETQYF.

The table lists this clonotype with a few counts. This chain links TRBV3-1 with TRBJ2-1, with 12 bases fitting TRBD2. Germline CDR1 LGHDT, CDR2 YNNKEL (reference sequence). The CDR3 consists of 16 residues. Trimming took 5 bases from V and 5 from J; bases not matched to a gene: 7. CDR3 nucleotide sequence: TGTGCCAGCAGCGCACAACTAGCGGGAGGAGACAATGAGCAGTTCTTC. Translation: CASSAQLAGGDNEQFF.

This clonotype was detected only a few times. The chain combines TRBV20-1 with TRBJ2-3; D not resolved. CDR1 is DFQATT, CDR2 SNEGSKA, per germline (reference sequence). The CDR3 length is 14 residues. CDR3 in DNA: TGCAGAGCAAGTACGGGTTCGGAGACAGATACGCAGTATTTT. Its translation is CRASTGSETDTQYF.

This clonotype was detected ten times or more. J is TRBJ1-5 and V is TRBV29-1; D gene ambiguous. Germline V gene data show CDR1 as SQVTM and CDR2 as ANQGSEA. V gave up 4 bases and J gave up 0 bases, with 10 bases separating them. This CDR3 spans 14 amino acids. The CDR3 protein is CSVGAGDSNQPQHF. CDR3 DNA: TGCAGCGTTGGTGCTGGGGATAGCAATCAGCCCCAGCATTTT.

V is TRBV9 and J is TRBJ1-1; perhaps TRBD1 as D (6 bases). Trimming pared 2 bases from V and 4 bases from J, leaving 12 bases between. Per the germline V gene, CDR1 is SGDLS and CDR2 is YYNGEE. This CDR3 region has 14 residues. CDR3 bases: TGTGCCAGCAGCGTCCGGGACATGGGCACTGAAGCTTTCTTT. It is translated as CASSVRDMGTEAFF.

The J gene is TRBJ2-3, the V gene TRBV2, with 15 bases fitting TRBD2. The germline V gene has CDR1 SNHLY and CDR2 FYNNEI. V lost 1 base and J lost 2; bases outside the gene matches: 7. The length of the CDR3 is 19 residues. CDR3 bases: TGTGCCAGCAGTGAAGGGTGGACTAGCGGGGGGGTCTACACAGATACGCAGTATTTT. Its translation: CASSEGWTSGGVYTDTQYF.

V gene TRBV9 combines with J gene TRBJ1-4; perhaps TRBD1 as D (6 bases). Germline V gives CDR1 SGDLS, CDR2 YYNGEE. This CDR3 is built from 15 residues. Trimming cost V 3 bases and J 3 bases, with 12 bases left between them. CDR3 bases: TGTGCCAGCAGCGGCGCGGGGGCAGCTAATGAAAAACTGTTTTTT. Its protein is CASSGAGAANEKLFF.

This clonotype has ten or more counts. V and J are TRBV6-1 and TRBJ2-7, with a weak D call TRBD2 (6 bases). V lost 0 bases, J lost 0 bases, and 9 bases lay in between. The germline gives CDR1 MNHNS, CDR2 SASEGT. This CDR3 region has 15 residues. CDR3 loop: CASSEASGDSYEQYF. CDR3 sequence (DNA): TGTGCCAGCAGTGAAGCTAGCGGAGACTCCTACGAGCAGTACTTC.

The chain recombines TRBV10-1 with TRBJ2-1, with 9 nucleotides matching TRBD2. The CDR3 has 14 amino acids. CDR1 is WNHNN and CDR2 is SYGVQD in the germline V gene (reference sequence). V was pared by 5 bases and J by 6 bases, with 5 bases of the junction left unmatched. The CDR3: CASSRASGANEQFF. The CDR3 bases are TGCGCCAGCAGTAGGGCTAGCGGGGCCAATGAGCAGTTCTTC.

The chain combines TRBV7-9 with TRBJ1-1; D is ambiguous. In germline, CDR1 is SEHNR, CDR2 FQNEAQ (reference sequence). V was shortened by 0 bases and J by 4 bases, with 15 bases between the two germline ends. CDR3 length: 16 residues. CDR3 sequence: CASSLAGGIGVTEAFF. The CDR3 DNA is TGTGCCAGCAGCTTAGCCGGCGGGATTGGTGTCACTGAAGCTTTCTTT. The entire variable domain, with the rest obtained from reference TRBV7-9 and TRBJ1-1, is as follows: DTGVSQNPRHKITKRGQNVTFRCDPISEHNRLYWYRQTLGQGPEFLTYFQNEAQLEKSRLLSDRFSAERPKGSFSTLEIQRTEQGDSAMYLCASSLAGGIGVTEAFFGQGTRLTVV.